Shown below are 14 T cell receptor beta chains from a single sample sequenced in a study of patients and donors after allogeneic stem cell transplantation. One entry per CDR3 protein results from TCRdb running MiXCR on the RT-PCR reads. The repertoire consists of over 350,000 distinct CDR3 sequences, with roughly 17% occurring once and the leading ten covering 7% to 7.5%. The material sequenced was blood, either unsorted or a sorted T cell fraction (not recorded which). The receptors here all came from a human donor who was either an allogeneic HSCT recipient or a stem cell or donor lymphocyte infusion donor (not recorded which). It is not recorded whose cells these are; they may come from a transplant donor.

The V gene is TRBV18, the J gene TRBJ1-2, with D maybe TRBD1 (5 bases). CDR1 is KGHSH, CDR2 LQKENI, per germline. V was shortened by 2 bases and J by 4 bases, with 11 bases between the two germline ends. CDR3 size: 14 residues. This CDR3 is CASSPLSDSYGYTF. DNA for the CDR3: TGTGCCAGCTCACCATTGAGTGACAGCTATGGCTACACCTTC. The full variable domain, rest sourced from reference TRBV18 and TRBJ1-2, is NAGVMQNPRHLVRRRGQEARLRCSPMKGHSHVYWYRQLPEEGLKFMVYLQKENIIDESGMPKERFSAEFPKEGPSILRIQQVVRGDSAAYFCASSPLSDSYGYTFGSGTRLTVV.

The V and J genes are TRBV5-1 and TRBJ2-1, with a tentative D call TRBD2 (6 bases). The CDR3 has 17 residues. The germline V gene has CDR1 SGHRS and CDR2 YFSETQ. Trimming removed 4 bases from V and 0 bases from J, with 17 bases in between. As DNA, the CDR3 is TGCGCCAGCAGCAATGCGGGACTGTTCCTCTCCTACAATGAGCAGTTCTTC. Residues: CASSNAGLFLSYNEQFF. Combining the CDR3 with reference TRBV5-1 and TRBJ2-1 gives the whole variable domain KAGVTQTPRYLIKTRGQQVTLSCSPISGHRSVSWYQQTPGQGLQFLFEYFSETQRNKGNFPGRFSGRQFSNSRSEMNVSTLELGDSALYLCASSNAGLFLSYNEQFFGPGTRLTVL.

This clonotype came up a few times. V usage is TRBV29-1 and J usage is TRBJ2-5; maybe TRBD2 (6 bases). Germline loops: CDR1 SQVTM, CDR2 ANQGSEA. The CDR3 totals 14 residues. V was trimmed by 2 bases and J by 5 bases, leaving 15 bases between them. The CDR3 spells CSVELLGAGETQYF. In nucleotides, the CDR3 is TGCAGCGTTGAATTATTAGGGGCGGGGGAGACCCAGTACTTC.

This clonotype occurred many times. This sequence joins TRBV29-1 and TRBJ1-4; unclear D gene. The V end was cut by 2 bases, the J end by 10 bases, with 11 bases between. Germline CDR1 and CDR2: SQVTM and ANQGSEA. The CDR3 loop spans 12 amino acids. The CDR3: CSVEPLAGKLFF. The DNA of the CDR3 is TGCAGCGTTGAACCGTTGGCAGGAAAACTGTTTTTT.

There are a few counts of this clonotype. The CDR3 region has the DNA TGCGCCAGCAGCTTAACCTCAGGGGCCTCTAGCACAGATACGCAGTATTTT. As protein: CASSLTSGASSTDTQYF. This chain uses TRBV5-1 with TRBJ2-3; D may be TRBD1 (6 bases). The CDR3 consists of 17 residues. V was clipped by 2 bases and J by 0 bases, with 16 bases between them. CDR1 and CDR2 from the germline V gene are SGHRS and YFSETQ.

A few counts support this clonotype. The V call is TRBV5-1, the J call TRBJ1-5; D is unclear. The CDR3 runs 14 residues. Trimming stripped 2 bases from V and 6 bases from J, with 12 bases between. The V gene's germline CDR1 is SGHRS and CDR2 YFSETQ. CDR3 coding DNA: TGCGCCAGCAGCTTAACTTCACGGTCTCAGCCCCAGCATTTT. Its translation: CASSLTSRSQPQHF.

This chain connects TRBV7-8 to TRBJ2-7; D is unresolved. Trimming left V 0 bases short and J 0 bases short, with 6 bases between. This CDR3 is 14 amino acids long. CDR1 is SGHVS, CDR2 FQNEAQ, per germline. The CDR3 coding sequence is TGTGCCAGCAGCTTAGCGGGCACCTCCTACGAGCAGTACTTC. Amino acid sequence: CASSLAGTSYEQYF.

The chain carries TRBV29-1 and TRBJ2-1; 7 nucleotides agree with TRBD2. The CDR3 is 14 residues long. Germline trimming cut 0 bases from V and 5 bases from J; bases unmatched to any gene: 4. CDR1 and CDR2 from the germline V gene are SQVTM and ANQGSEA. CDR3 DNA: TGCAGCGTTGAAGATTGGCGGGAGCACAATGAGCAGTTCTTC. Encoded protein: CSVEDWREHNEQFF.

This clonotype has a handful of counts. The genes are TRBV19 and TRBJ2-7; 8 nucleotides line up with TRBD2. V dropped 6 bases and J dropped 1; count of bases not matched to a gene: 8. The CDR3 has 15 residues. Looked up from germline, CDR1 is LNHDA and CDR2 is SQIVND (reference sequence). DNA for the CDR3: TGTGCCAGTAGGAGAAGCGGGAGCAAATCCTACGAGCAGTACTTC. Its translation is CASRRSGSKSYEQYF.

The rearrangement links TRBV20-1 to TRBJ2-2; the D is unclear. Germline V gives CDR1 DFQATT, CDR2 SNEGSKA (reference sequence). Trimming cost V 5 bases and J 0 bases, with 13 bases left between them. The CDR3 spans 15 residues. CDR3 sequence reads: CSAPPYLANTGELFF. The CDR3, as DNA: TGCAGTGCTCCCCCTTACTTGGCGAACACCGGGGAGCTGTTTTTT.

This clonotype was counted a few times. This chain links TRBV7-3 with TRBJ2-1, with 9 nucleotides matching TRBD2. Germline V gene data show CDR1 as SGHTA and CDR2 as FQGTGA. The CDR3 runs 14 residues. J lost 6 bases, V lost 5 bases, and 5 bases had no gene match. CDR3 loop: CASSGGGAVNEQFF. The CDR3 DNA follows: TGTGCCAGCAGCGGCGGGGGGGCGGTCAATGAGCAGTTCTTC.

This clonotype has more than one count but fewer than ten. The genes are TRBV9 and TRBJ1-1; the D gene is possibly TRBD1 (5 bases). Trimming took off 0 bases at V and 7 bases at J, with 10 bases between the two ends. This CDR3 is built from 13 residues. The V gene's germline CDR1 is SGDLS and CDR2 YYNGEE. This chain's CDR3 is CASSVGQNFEAFF. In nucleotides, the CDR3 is TGTGCCAGCAGCGTAGGACAGAATTTTGAAGCTTTCTTT.

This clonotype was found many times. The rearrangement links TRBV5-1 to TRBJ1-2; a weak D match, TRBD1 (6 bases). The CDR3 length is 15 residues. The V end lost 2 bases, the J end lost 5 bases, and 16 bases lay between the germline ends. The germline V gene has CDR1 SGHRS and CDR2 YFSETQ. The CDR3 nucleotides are TGCGCCAGCAGCTTAGGGACACTGGCTGGGTATGGCTACACCTTC. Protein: CASSLGTLAGYGYTF.

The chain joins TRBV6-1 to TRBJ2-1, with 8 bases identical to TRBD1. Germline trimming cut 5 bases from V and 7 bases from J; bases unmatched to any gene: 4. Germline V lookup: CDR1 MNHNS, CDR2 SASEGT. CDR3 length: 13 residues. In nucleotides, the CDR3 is TGTGCCAGCAGTACGCACAGGGGGAATGAGCAGTTCTTC. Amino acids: CASSTHRGNEQFF.